A selection of T cell receptor beta chains follows, all from one sample in a study of shared clonotypes between healthy human individuals. Repertoires were generated with immunoSEQ multiplex PCR, while TCRdb's copy carries only in-frame clones and drops some. This sample yields approximately 980,000 clones, of which 76% are seen a single time; approximately 1.5% belongs to the top ten. The sequenced sample was memory CD4+ T cells sorted from blood. The source is a man aged 18 to 30 in good health. CDR3s include the opening cysteine and the closing phenylalanine or tryptophan. D genes are given only for firm matches. Clone size, where shown, is once, few, many, or a class for clones that have expanded.

CDR3 length: 17
J gene: TRBJ1-6
V gene: TRBV11-2
D gene: TRBD1
clone size: many
CDR3 protein: CASSLDSDRGYISPLHF
CDR3 DNA: TGTGCCAGCAGCTTAGATTCGGACAGGGGTTATATTTCACCCCTCCACTTT

CDR3 length: 15
J gene: TRBJ1-5
V gene: TRBV30
D gene: TRBD1
clone size: NA
CDR3 protein: CAWSDTGGSNQPQHF
CDR3 DNA: TGTGCCTGGAGCGATACAGGGGGAAGCAATCAGCCCCAGCATTTT

CDR3 length: 16
J gene: TRBJ2-1
V gene: TRBV5-1
D gene: TRBD2
clone size: NA
CDR3 protein: CASSLGAGPIYNEQFF
CDR3 DNA: TGCGCCAGCAGCTTGGGAGCGGGGCCAATCTACAATGAGCAGTTCTTC

CDR3 length: 14
J gene: TRBJ2-2
V gene: TRBV21-1
D gene: NA
clone size: NA
CDR3 protein: CASSNQGLTGELFF
CDR3 DNA: TGTGCCAGCAGCAACCAGGGGCTGACCGGGGAGCTGTTTTTT

CDR3 length: 14
J gene: TRBJ2-1
V gene: TRBV28
D gene: NA
clone size: NA
CDR3 protein: CASNRVITYNEQFF
CDR3 DNA: TGTGCCAGCAACAGGGTTATCACCTACAATGAGCAGTTCTTC

CDR3 length: 15
J gene: TRBJ2-7
V gene: TRBV7-2
D gene: TRBD2
clone size: NA
CDR3 protein: CASSRTSGSFYEQYF
CDR3 DNA: TGTGCCAGCAGCCGGACTAGCGGGAGTTTCTACGAGCAGTACTTC

CDR3 length: 14
J gene: TRBJ2-3
V gene: TRBV5-1
D gene: TRBD1
clone size: NA
CDR3 protein: CASSQGQGLNTQYF
CDR3 DNA: TGCGCCAGCAGCCAAGGACAGGGTTTGAATACGCAGTATTTT

CDR3 length: 18
J gene: TRBJ1-2
V gene: TRBV7-3
D gene: NA
clone size: NA
CDR3 protein: CASSLVGGGRVLNYGYTF
CDR3 DNA: TGTGCCAGCAGCTTGGTAGGAGGCGGCCGGGTCCTTAACTATGGCTACACCTTC

CDR3 length: 18
J gene: TRBJ2-3
V gene: TRBV5-3
D gene: TRBD1
clone size: NA
CDR3 protein: CARSFGTGRVLGTDTQYF
CDR3 DNA: TGTGCCAGAAGCTTCGGGACAGGGAGGGTGCTGGGCACAGATACGCAGTATTTT

CDR3 length: 14
J gene: TRBJ2-1
V gene: TRBV2
D gene: TRBD2
clone size: NA
CDR3 protein: CASSGGSGKNEQFF
CDR3 DNA: TGTGCCAGCAGTGGTGGTAGCGGGAAGAATGAGCAGTTCTTC

CDR3 length: 14
J gene: TRBJ2-7
V gene: TRBV6-1
D gene: TRBD2
clone size: once
CDR3 protein: CASSQAGGVYEQYF
CDR3 DNA: TGTGCCAGCAGTCAAGCCGGGGGGGTCTACGAGCAGTACTTC

CDR3 length: 15
J gene: TRBJ2-5
V gene: TRBV4-1
D gene: TRBD2
clone size: NA
CDR3 protein: CASSQVALAEETQYF
CDR3 DNA: TGCGCCAGCAGCCAAGTGGCACTAGCGGAAGAGACCCAGTACTTC

CDR3 length: 12
J gene: TRBJ1-2
V gene: TRBV28
D gene: NA
clone size: NA
CDR3 protein: CASSFLSYGYTF
CDR3 DNA: TGTGCCAGCAGTTTCTTAAGCTATGGCTACACCTTC

CDR3 length: 14
J gene: TRBJ2-1
V gene: TRBV6-1
D gene: NA
clone size: NA
CDR3 protein: CASRPGGSYNEQFF
CDR3 DNA: TGTGCCAGCAGACCCGGCGGATCTTACAATGAGCAGTTCTTC

CDR3 length: 15
J gene: TRBJ2-7
V gene: TRBV9
D gene: NA
clone size: NA
CDR3 protein: CASSVGGSPIYEQYF
CDR3 DNA: TGTGCCAGCAGCGTAGGTGGATCCCCTATCTACGAGCAGTACTTC

CDR3 length: 17
J gene: TRBJ2-3
V gene: TRBV4-3
D gene: NA
clone size: NA
CDR3 protein: CASSQDRTDRGTDTQYF
CDR3 DNA: TGCGCCAGCAGCCAAGATCGGACTGATAGGGGTACAGATACGCAGTATTTT

CDR3 length: 16
J gene: TRBJ1-4
V gene: TRBV6-1
D gene: NA
clone size: NA
CDR3 protein: CASSEAGSSPSEKLFF
CDR3 DNA: TGTGCCAGCAGTGAAGCAGGGTCAAGCCCCAGTGAAAAACTGTTTTTT

CDR3 length: 14
J gene: TRBJ2-3
V gene: TRBV6-1
D gene: NA
clone size: NA
CDR3 protein: CASTTSSFTDTQYF
CDR3 DNA: TGTGCCAGCACGACCTCTAGTTTCACAGATACGCAGTATTTT

CDR3 length: 15
J gene: TRBJ1-2
V gene: TRBV4-3
D gene: NA
clone size: once
CDR3 protein: CASSQDEGWSYGYTF
CDR3 DNA: TGCGCCAGCAGCCAAGACGAGGGGTGGTCCTATGGCTACACCTTC

CDR3 length: 15
J gene: TRBJ1-3
V gene: TRBV9
D gene: TRBD1
clone size: few
CDR3 protein: CASSSGQGSGNTIYF
CDR3 DNA: TGTGCCAGCAGCTCGGGACAGGGGTCTGGAAACACCATATATTTT

CDR3 length: 15
J gene: TRBJ1-2
V gene: TRBV5-8
D gene: NA
clone size: NA
CDR3 protein: CASSLAQSTLYGYTF
CDR3 DNA: TGTGCCAGCAGCTTGGCCCAGTCTACGCTTTATGGCTACACCTTC

CDR3 length: 11
J gene: TRBJ2-7
V gene: TRBV30
D gene: NA
clone size: NA
CDR3 protein: CAWSGFHEQYF
CDR3 DNA: TGTGCCTGGTCCGGGTTCCACGAGCAGTACTTC

CDR3 length: 15
J gene: TRBJ2-5
V gene: TRBV6-1
D gene: TRBD1
clone size: NA
CDR3 protein: CASRSGQGARETQYF
CDR3 DNA: TGTGCCAGCAGGTCGGGACAGGGGGCCCGGGAGACCCAGTACTTC

CDR3 length: 13
J gene: TRBJ2-7
V gene: TRBV4-2
D gene: TRBD2
clone size: NA
CDR3 protein: CASSFDGRNEQYF
CDR3 DNA: TGTGCCAGCAGCTTCGACGGGAGGAACGAGCAGTACTTC

CDR3 length: 15
J gene: TRBJ1-1
V gene: TRBV18
D gene: NA
clone size: NA
CDR3 protein: CASSPPSSSGTEAFF
CDR3 DNA: TGTGCCAGCTCACCACCAAGCTCCAGCGGGACTGAAGCTTTCTTT

CDR3 length: 15
J gene: TRBJ1-5
V gene: TRBV2
D gene: NA
clone size: NA
CDR3 protein: CASRSGGQLNQPQHF
CDR3 DNA: TGTGCCAGCAGGAGTGGGGGACAACTCAATCAGCCCCAGCATTTT

CDR3 length: 12
J gene: TRBJ2-5
V gene: TRBV2
D gene: NA
clone size: few
CDR3 protein: CASRDRRETQYF
CDR3 DNA: TGTGCCAGCAGGGACCGCAGGGAGACCCAGTACTTC

CDR3 length: 16
J gene: TRBJ1-4
V gene: TRBV5-4
D gene: NA
clone size: NA
CDR3 protein: CASSPSSPGPFEKLFF
CDR3 DNA: TGTGCCAGCAGCCCATCCTCTCCAGGTCCGTTTGAAAAACTGTTTTTT

CDR3 length: 15
J gene: TRBJ2-5
V gene: TRBV6-1
D gene: TRBD2
clone size: NA
CDR3 protein: CASIVVAGRQETQYF
CDR3 DNA: TGTGCCAGCATAGTAGTAGCGGGACGTCAAGAGACCCAGTACTTC

CDR3 length: 13
J gene: TRBJ2-3
V gene: TRBV18
D gene: NA
clone size: NA
CDR3 protein: CASSPVPGGTQYF
CDR3 DNA: TGTGCCAGCTCACCTGTCCCAGGAGGTACGCAGTATTTT

CDR3 length: 15
J gene: TRBJ1-3
V gene: TRBV7-2
D gene: NA
clone size: NA
CDR3 protein: CASSPQQGSGNTIYF
CDR3 DNA: TGTGCCAGCAGCCCACAACAGGGCTCTGGAAACACCATATATTTT

CDR3 length: 15
J gene: TRBJ2-2
V gene: TRBV5-1
D gene: TRBD2
clone size: few
CDR3 protein: CASSRDSGSAGELFF
CDR3 DNA: TGCGCCAGCAGCAGGGATAGCGGGAGCGCCGGGGAGCTGTTTTTT

CDR3 length: 15
J gene: TRBJ2-3
V gene: TRBV7-2
D gene: NA
clone size: NA
CDR3 protein: CASSLAERNTDTQYF
CDR3 DNA: TGTGCCAGCAGCTTAGCAGAACGGAACACAGATACGCAGTATTTT

CDR3 length: 11
J gene: TRBJ1-1
V gene: TRBV29-1
D gene: NA
clone size: NA
CDR3 protein: CSVVRSQEAFF
CDR3 DNA: TGCAGCGTTGTAAGGTCCCAGGAAGCTTTCTTT

CDR3 length: 12
J gene: TRBJ2-1
V gene: TRBV30
D gene: TRBD2
clone size: NA
CDR3 protein: CAWSVRGGEQFF
CDR3 DNA: TGTGCCTGGAGTGTACGGGGAGGGGAGCAGTTCTTC

CDR3 length: 13
J gene: TRBJ2-3
V gene: TRBV29-1
D gene: NA
clone size: NA
CDR3 protein: CSVDRVGTDTQYF
CDR3 DNA: TGCAGCGTTGATCGGGTCGGCACAGATACGCAGTATTTT

CDR3 length: 11
J gene: TRBJ2-1
V gene: TRBV29-1
D gene: NA
clone size: NA
CDR3 protein: CSARQSNEQFF
CDR3 DNA: TGCAGCGCCCGACAGAGCAATGAGCAGTTCTTC

CDR3 length: 15
J gene: TRBJ2-1
V gene: TRBV18
D gene: TRBD2
clone size: NA
CDR3 protein: CASSPLAGVGNEQFF
CDR3 DNA: TGTGCCAGCTCACCACTAGCGGGAGTGGGCAATGAGCAGTTCTTC

CDR3 length: 15
J gene: TRBJ2-5
V gene: TRBV14
D gene: NA
clone size: NA
CDR3 protein: CASSQSGSGAETQYF
CDR3 DNA: TGTGCCAGCAGCCAATCCGGGAGCGGCGCGGAGACCCAGTACTTC

CDR3 length: 15
J gene: TRBJ2-3
V gene: TRBV5-4
D gene: NA
clone size: NA
CDR3 protein: CASSSGGGATDTQYF
CDR3 DNA: TGTGCCAGCAGCTCAGGGGGAGGGGCCACAGATACGCAGTATTTT

CDR3 length: 14
J gene: TRBJ2-3
V gene: TRBV18
D gene: TRBD1
clone size: NA
CDR3 protein: CASSPPDRVGTQYF
CDR3 DNA: TGTGCCAGCTCACCTCCTGACAGGGTTGGTACGCAGTATTTT

CDR3 length: 13
J gene: TRBJ2-2
V gene: TRBV6-4
D gene: NA
clone size: NA
CDR3 protein: CASSEKNTGELFF
CDR3 DNA: TGTGCCAGCAGTGAAAAAAACACCGGGGAGCTGTTTTTT

CDR3 length: 14
J gene: TRBJ2-2
V gene: TRBV29-1
D gene: NA
clone size: NA
CDR3 protein: CSVGSYQNTGELFF
CDR3 DNA: TGCAGCGTTGGCAGCTATCAAAACACCGGGGAGCTGTTTTTT

CDR3 length: 14
J gene: TRBJ1-1
V gene: TRBV4-1
D gene: NA
clone size: NA
CDR3 protein: CASSQVRGATEAFF
CDR3 DNA: TGCGCCAGCAGCCAAGTTCGGGGGGCCACTGAAGCTTTCTTT